The 11 T cell receptor beta chains listed next were all sequenced from one sample in a study of cytomegalovirus exposure and HLA in healthy donors. The PCR contained 60 Vbeta and 13 Jbeta primers. The table came from immunoSEQ multiplex PCR; TCRdb's copy has only in-frame clones and leaves some out. The repertoire holds 150,000 to 200,000 clones, over 75% seen once, with approximately 1.8% in the top ten. Input material: PBMCs. These receptors all come from a woman in her twenties or thirties in good health and CMV-seronegative.

This clone has just a few counts. The chain combines TRBV7-2 with TRBJ2-7, with 15 bases aligning to TRBD2. V lost 2 bases, J lost 4 bases, and 9 bases stayed unmatched. This CDR3 spans 18 amino acids. Germline CDR1 is SGHTA and CDR2 is FQGNSA. The CDR3 is CASSLNPGLAGGSYEQYF. The DNA of the CDR3 is TGTGCCAGCAGCTTAAATCCGGGACTAGCGGGAGGTTCGTACGAGCAGTACTTC.

The V call is TRBV4-1, the J call TRBJ2-2; TRBD1 might be the D (5 bases). This CDR3 has 16 residues. The V gene's germline CDR1 is MGHRA and CDR2 YSYEKL. Trimming removed 1 base from V and 1 base from J, with 10 bases in between. CDR3 DNA: TGCGCCAGCAGCCAAGTTGGCAGGGAGAACACCGGGGAGCTGTTTTTT. It encodes CASSQVGRENTGELFF.

V usage is TRBV28 and J usage is TRBJ2-7; D possibly corresponds to TRBD2 (6 bases). Germline V CDR1 and CDR2: MDHEN, SYDVKM. CDR3 length: 16 amino acids. Trimming took off 3 bases at V and 4 bases at J, with 19 bases between the two ends. As DNA, the CDR3 is TGTGCCAGCAGTTTTCCCCGGGACTTCCGCAAGTACGAGCAGTACTTC. It specifies CASSFPRDFRKYEQYF.

V and J are TRBV7-3 and TRBJ2-5; D uncertain. From germline, CDR1 is SGHTA and CDR2 FQGTGA. The CDR3 runs to 16 residues. Trimming took 2 bases from V and 0 from J, leaving 13 bases between them. The CDR3 protein is CASSLSPTEYQETQYF. The CDR3 DNA follows: TGTGCCAGCAGCTTATCACCTACCGAGTACCAAGAGACCCAGTACTTC.

The CDR3 reads CASSLPLYTF. The CDR3 DNA sequence: TGTGCCAGCAGCTTACCCCTCTACACCTTC. The rearrangement joins TRBV11-3 to TRBJ1-2; D is unclear. Germline lookup yields CDR1 SGHNT and CDR2 YENEEA. This CDR3 region has 10 residues. Trimming took off 2 bases at V and 10 bases at J, with 5 bases between the two ends.

This clone has just a few counts. This sequence joins TRBV18 and TRBJ1-4; D is uncertain. Germline CDR1 KGHSH, CDR2 LQKENI. The germline V and J ends were trimmed by 1 base and 4 bases, with 7 bases remaining between them. The CDR3 consists of 14 residues. In DNA, the CDR3 is TGTGCCAGCTCACCACAACAGCTTAATGAAAAACTGTTTTTT. It specifies CASSPQQLNEKLFF. The full variable domain, in which reference TRBV18 and TRBJ1-4 provide the parts outside the CDR3, is NAGVMQNPRHLVRRRGQEARLRCSPMKGHSHVYWYRQLPEEGLKFMVYLQKENIIDESGMPKERFSAEFPKEGPSILRIQQVVRGDSAAYFCASSPQQLNEKLFFGSGTQLSVL.

V and J are TRBV11-1 and TRBJ1-6, with D hard to call. In germline, CDR1 is SGHAT, CDR2 FQDESV (reference sequence). CDR3 length equals 15 residues. The V gene lost 1 base and the J gene lost 0 bases, with 4 bases spanning the gap. The CDR3 here is CASSLESSYNSPLHF. The CDR3, as DNA: TGTGCCAGCAGCTTAGAGAGCTCCTATAATTCACCCCTCCACTTT.

The chain links TRBV28 to TRBJ2-3, with 14 bases fitting TRBD2. The CDR3 length is 16 residues. Trimming at V came to 6 bases and at J to 6 bases, leaving 8 bases not matched to a gene. Germline-derived CDR1 and CDR2 are MDHEN and SYDVKM. CDR3 in DNA: TGTGCCAGCAGCCTGGGACTAGCGGGAGTAGGGGATACGCAGTATTTT. Translating it yields CASSLGLAGVGDTQYF.

The gene calls are TRBV6-5 and TRBJ2-7; 7 bases match TRBD1. The junction had 7 bases not matched to a gene; V was cut back by 6 bases and J by 2 bases. Germline V gene sequence: CDR1 MNHEY, CDR2 SVGAGI. The CDR3 spans 14 residues. The CDR3 is CASSFSRGPYEQYF. DNA of the CDR3: TGTGCCAGCAGCTTTAGTAGGGGGCCCTACGAGCAGTACTTC.

This clone occurred a few times. This chain connects TRBV5-6 to TRBJ1-4; 8 nucleotides align to TRBD1. Trimming took 0 bases from V and 5 from J; bases not matched to a gene: 6. From germline, CDR1 is SGHDT and CDR2 YYEEEE. CDR3 length: 16 residues. CDR3 in amino acids: CASSLVDRVGNEKLFF. CDR3 sequence (DNA): TGTGCCAGCAGCTTGGTGGACAGGGTTGGGAATGAAAAACTGTTTTTT.

The chain recombines TRBV6-4 with TRBJ1-5; D not certain. The CDR3 is 14 residues long. V lost 4 bases and J 0 bases, leaving 7 bases between the germline ends. Germline V gene sequence: CDR1 MRHNA, CDR2 SNTAGT. CDR3 loop: CASSAQYSNQPQHF. CDR3 nucleotides: TGTGCCAGCAGTGCACAGTATAGCAATCAGCCCCAGCATTTT.